These T cell receptor beta chains were read from a single sample in a study of shared clonotypes between healthy human individuals. Libraries were prepared by immunoSEQ multiplex PCR; TCRdb keeps only in-frame clonotypes and omits some of them. The sample contains 950,000 to 1,300,000 clones, roughly 80% of which appear only once. Sample: memory CD4+ T cells sorted from blood. The receptors were gathered from a man younger than 35 in good health. Both conserved end residues are part of each CDR3. Fields, in order: clone size, J gene, D gene, V gene, CDR3 DNA, CDR3 protein. D genes are given only for firm matches. Not every row has a clone size; where given, it reads once, few, many or a size class.

>once|TRBJ2-1|TRBD1|TRBV18
TGTGCCAGCTCAGGGACAGTAAACTCCTACAATGAGCAGTTCTTC
CASSGTVNSYNEQFF
>NA|TRBJ2-5|TRBD2|TRBV28
TGTGCCAGCAGTTTATTCGGGGGGGCCGGGGAGACCCAGTACTTC
CASSLFGGAGETQYF
>NA|TRBJ1-2|TRBD1|TRBV11-2
TGTGCCAGCAGATCCTACAGGGGGCGCGAGGATAGCTACACCTTC
CASRSYRGREDSYTF
>NA|TRBJ1-1|TRBD1|TRBV29-1
TGCAGCGCTCGACAGGGGTTAGGCACTGAAGCTTTCTTT
CSARQGLGTEAFF
>few|TRBJ2-3|TRBD2|TRBV4-2
TGTGCCAGCAGCACACCGGGACTAGCAGATACGCAGTATTTT
CASSTPGLADTQYF
>NA|TRBJ2-5|TRBD2|TRBV7-2
TGTGCCAGCAGCTTGGCGGGGGGGCCGGAGACCCAGTACTTC
CASSLAGGPETQYF
>once|TRBJ1-3|NA|TRBV6-6
TGTGCCAGCAGCGGCAGGGTGGCTGGAAACACCATATATTTT
CASSGRVAGNTIYF
>few|TRBJ2-2|NA|TRBV2
TGTGCCACCTTGAGGGAGGACACCGGGGAGCTGTTTTTT
CATLREDTGELFF
>once|TRBJ2-3|TRBD2|TRBV5-4
TGTGCCGGCACTAGCGGGGGGCTCACAGATACGCAGTATTTT
CAGTSGGLTDTQYF
>NA|TRBJ1-4|TRBD1|TRBV28
TGTGCCAGCTGCCGGACAGGGAGAGCAACTAATGAAAAACTGTTTTTT
CASCRTGRATNEKLFF
>NA|TRBJ2-1|NA|TRBV6-6
TGTGCCAGCAGTTCCAAAGCCTATGGGAATGAGCAGTTCTTC
CASSSKAYGNEQFF
>NA|TRBJ2-7|TRBD1|TRBV10-1
TGCGCCAGCAGTGAAGGGACAGGGATGATCCACGAGCAGTACTTC
CASSEGTGMIHEQYF
>NA|TRBJ1-5|NA|TRBV7-2
TGTGCCAGCGGCACTAGGGGCAATCAGCCCCAGCATTTT
CASGTRGNQPQHF
>few|TRBJ2-2|TRBD2|TRBV28
TGTGCCAGCAGACCGATAGCGGGAGGGCCCGGCACCGGGGAGCTGTTTTTT
CASRPIAGGPGTGELFF
>NA|TRBJ2-2|TRBD2|TRBV5-1
TGCGCCAGCAGCTTACAAGCGGGGGCGAACACCGGGGAGCTGTTTTTT
CASSLQAGANTGELFF
>NA|TRBJ1-5|NA|TRBV2
TGTGCCAGCAGTGAGGGGCAGTATAGCAATCAGCCCCAGCATTTT
CASSEGQYSNQPQHF
>NA|TRBJ2-1|TRBD2|TRBV7-9
TGTGCCAGCAGCCGTGGGTCCGGGAGGACCTCCTACAATGAGCAGTTCTTC
CASSRGSGRTSYNEQFF